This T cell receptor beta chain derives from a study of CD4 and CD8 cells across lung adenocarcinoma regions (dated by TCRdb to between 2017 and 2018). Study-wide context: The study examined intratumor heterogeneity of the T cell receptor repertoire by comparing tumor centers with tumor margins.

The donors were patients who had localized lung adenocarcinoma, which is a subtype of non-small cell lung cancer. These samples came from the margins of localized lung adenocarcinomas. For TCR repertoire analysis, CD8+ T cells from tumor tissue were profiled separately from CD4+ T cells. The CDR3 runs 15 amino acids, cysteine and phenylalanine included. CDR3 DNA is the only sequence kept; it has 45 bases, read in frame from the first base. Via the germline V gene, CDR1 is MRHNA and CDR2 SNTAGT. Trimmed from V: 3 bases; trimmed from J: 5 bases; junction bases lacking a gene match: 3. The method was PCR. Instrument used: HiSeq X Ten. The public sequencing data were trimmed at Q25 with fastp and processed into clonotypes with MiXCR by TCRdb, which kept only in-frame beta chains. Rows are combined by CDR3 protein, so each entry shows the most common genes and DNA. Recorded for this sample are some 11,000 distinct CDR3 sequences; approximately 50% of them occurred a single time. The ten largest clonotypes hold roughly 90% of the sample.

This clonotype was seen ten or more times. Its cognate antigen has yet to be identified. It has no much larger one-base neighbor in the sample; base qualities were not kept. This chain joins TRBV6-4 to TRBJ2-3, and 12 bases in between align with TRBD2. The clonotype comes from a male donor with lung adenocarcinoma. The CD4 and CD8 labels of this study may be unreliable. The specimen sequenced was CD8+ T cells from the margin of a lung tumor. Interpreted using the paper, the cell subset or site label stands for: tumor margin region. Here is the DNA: TGTGCCAGCAGTGAACTAGCGGGAGGTGGAGATACGCAGTATTTT. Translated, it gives CASSELAGGGDTQYF.